A selection of T cell receptor beta chains follows, all from one sample in a study of cytomegalovirus exposure and HLA in healthy donors. Sequenced by immunoSEQ multiplex PCR; TCRdb stores in-frame clones only, minus some. The sample lists roughly 160,000 clones, about four fifths occurring once. The sequenced sample consisted of PBMCs. All receptors come from a male donor in good health and CMV-seronegative. CDR3s include the opening cysteine and the closing phenylalanine or tryptophan. A D gene is named only where the DNA matches it firmly. Part of the rows lack a size; the others show once, few, many or a class for expanded clones.

J gene: TRBJ1-4
V gene: TRBV7-9
D gene: NA
clone size: NA
CDR3 protein: CASSPAGYEKLFF
CDR3 DNA: TGTGCCAGCAGCCCCGCAGGCTATGAAAAACTGTTTTTT

J gene: TRBJ1-4
V gene: TRBV7-6
D gene: NA
clone size: NA
CDR3 protein: CASSGTQGSREKLFF
CDR3 DNA: TGTGCCAGCAGCGGCACACAGGGAAGTCGGGAAAAACTGTTTTTT

J gene: TRBJ2-5
V gene: TRBV5-8
D gene: NA
clone size: NA
CDR3 protein: CASSWGLQETQYF
CDR3 DNA: TGTGCCAGCAGCTGGGGACTCCAAGAGACCCAGTACTTC

J gene: TRBJ1-2
V gene: TRBV6-5
D gene: TRBD1
clone size: NA
CDR3 protein: CASSYGGRGLGYTF
CDR3 DNA: TGTGCCAGCAGTTACGGGGGCAGGGGGCTTGGCTACACCTTC

J gene: TRBJ1-1
V gene: TRBV7-9
D gene: NA
clone size: NA
CDR3 protein: CSSSDTDDEAFF
CDR3 DNA: TGTTCCAGCAGCGACACTGACGATGAAGCTTTCTTT

J gene: TRBJ2-1
V gene: TRBV6-4
D gene: TRBD2
clone size: NA
CDR3 protein: CASSPSSGDSPEQFF
CDR3 DNA: TGTGCCAGCAGTCCGTCTAGCGGGGACTCTCCGGAGCAGTTCTTC

J gene: TRBJ1-1
V gene: TRBV6-5
D gene: TRBD1
clone size: NA
CDR3 protein: CASSYSTPRGQAFF
CDR3 DNA: TGTGCCAGCAGTTACTCAACACCCAGGGGGCAAGCTTTCTTT

J gene: TRBJ2-3
V gene: TRBV28
D gene: NA
clone size: once
CDR3 protein: CASSFGLGRVSADTQYF
CDR3 DNA: TGTGCCAGCAGTTTCGGTCTTGGCAGGGTGAGCGCAGATACGCAGTATTTT

J gene: TRBJ2-5
V gene: TRBV28
D gene: TRBD2
clone size: NA
CDR3 protein: CASSFAGLTPRTQYF
CDR3 DNA: TGTGCCAGCAGTTTTGCGGGACTAACCCCAAGGACCCAGTACTTC

J gene: TRBJ2-3
V gene: TRBV7-9
D gene: TRBD2
clone size: NA
CDR3 protein: CASSTRTSRDTQYF
CDR3 DNA: TGTGCCAGCAGCACCCGGACTAGTAGGGATACGCAGTATTTT

J gene: TRBJ2-7
V gene: TRBV28
D gene: NA
clone size: NA
CDR3 protein: CASSFIGGAEQYF
CDR3 DNA: TGTGCCAGCAGTTTTATCGGCGGGGCCGAGCAGTACTTC

J gene: TRBJ1-5
V gene: TRBV5-8
D gene: NA
clone size: few
CDR3 protein: CASRSGDQPQHF
CDR3 DNA: TGTGCCAGCAGGTCAGGGGATCAGCCCCAGCATTTT